Given below is one T cell receptor (beta chain) in context. This clone's antigen is unknown. Base qualities are not recorded, but no much larger clone differs from it by a single base. In the ViraFEST assay, PBMC were stimulated with viral peptide pools, and TCR sequencing was then used to find antigen-specific CD4+ T cell clonotypes based on their expansion. After around 10 days of culture, CD4+ T cells were isolated with the EasySep CD4+ T cell isolation kit. Healthy vaccine recipients had no prior SARS-CoV-2 infection, confirmed by negative nucleocapsid antibodies before and after vaccination. Some 2.2 million PBMC per well were cultured in IMDM with about 4.8% human AB serum, 10 IU/ml IL-2 and gentamicin, plus 10 ug/ml peptides. On days 3 and 7, half of the culture medium was replaced with fresh IL-2-containing medium. Unless noted otherwise, every peptide stimulation condition was grown in triplicate wells. PBMC were separated from whole blood using Ficoll-Paque Plus gradient centrifugation and were then either cryopreserved at -140C or used fresh. The overlapping peptide pools covered the spike proteins of SARS-CoV-2 and of the common cold coronaviruses HCoV-NL63, HCoV-OC43 and HCoV-229E. Genomic DNA was extracted from cultured CD4+ T cells with the QIAamp micro DNA kit.

The sample belongs to a study of vaccination effects on CD4 cells after COVID-19 (dated by TCRdb to the early 2020s). Study-level background: Two doses of either the BNT162b2 or the mRNA-1273 mRNA SARS-CoV-2 vaccine were administered to participants. SARS-CoV-2 spike-specific CD4+ TCR repertoires were compared before and after mRNA vaccination in COVID-19 convalescent patients and in infection-naive vaccine recipients. Altogether, over 9 COVID-19 convalescent patients and a handful of SARS-CoV-2-naive healthy vaccine recipients made up the full study. Cultures from other donors in the study were sequenced using the Oncomine TCR Beta short-read assay on an Illumina iSeq 100.

CDR3 length: 13 amino acids, cysteine to phenylalanine. Only the CDR3 region is kept as DNA, spanning 39 bases read in frame from base 1. The V end gives up 3 bases and the J end 14 bases, leaving 11 bases in the junction not matched to a gene. The library relied on the immunoSEQ multiplex PCR assay. DNA from the cultured and isolated CD4+ T cells underwent TCR beta CDR3 sequencing. The study's processing was this. Non-productive TCR sequences were discarded, and reads were trimmed to the CDR3 region, with only CDR3s of 7 or more amino acids retained. Antigen-specific clonotypes were identified with the MANAFEST web app by comparing expansion in peptide wells against reference cultures. To be called positive, a clone needed expansion at FDR<0.05 compared with the reference and with all other wells, an odds ratio greater than 5, and a frequency greater than 0.1% in two replicate wells. A clonotype was defined as cross-reactive if the clonotype was significantly expanded both in SARS-CoV-2 spike wells and in at least one common cold coronavirus spike condition. CDR3 similarity was assessed by Levenshtein distance with the stringdist R package, and unrooted trees were built with ape in R 3.6.1. This is the immuneACCESS table as TCRdb keeps it, with only in-frame sequences that have V and J called. A part of the clones is gone; compared with another copy, unresolved V genes explain less than half, and the rest is unexplained. The D gene and trimming were derived from the DNA, and the V and J assignments and clone size from that table. The sample has some 68,000 clones on record, approximately 80% of them singletons. The ten largest clones take up 10% to 15% of the sample.

Summary of the overall study and its limitations: In healthy vaccine recipients, vaccine-induced clones were almost all SARS-CoV-2 mono-reactive, with only 1 of 255 cross-reactive with common cold coronaviruses. At late post-vaccination timepoints, both infection-induced and vaccine-induced clones showed marked clonal contraction, consistent with waning T cell responses. The study was limited by a small number of convalescent patients and lacked early post-infection timepoints.

The sequences come from CD4+ T cells from PBMCs cultured with SARS-CoV-2 spike peptides, collected before COVID-19 vaccination. This specimen's cell subset or site label, per the study, means: SARS-CoV-2 spike overlapping peptide pool stimulation. The clonotype comes from a human donor who received a COVID-19 vaccine. The sequence links TRBV12-3 or TRBV12-4 to TRBJ1-2; 8 bases in the middle match TRBD1. The base sequence is TGTGCCAGCAGTTTTGGGACAGGCCAACGTTGGACCTTC. It codes for CASSFGTGQRWTF.